These 27 T cell receptor beta chains came from one sample sequenced in a study of cytomegalovirus exposure and HLA in healthy donors. PCR employed 60 Vbeta and 13 Jbeta primers. Using immunoSEQ multiplex PCR, the repertoire was profiled, and TCRdb retains in-frame clones only, with some absent. This table has 150,000 to 200,000 clones, about 87% appearing once. Input material: PBMCs. The receptor set was obtained from a young woman in good health and CMV-seronegative.

J is TRBJ1-2 and V is TRBV11-3; possible D gene TRBD1, 6 bases. This CDR3 is 16 amino acids long. V was cut by 2 bases and J by 0 bases, with 13 bases left in between. Germline V gene data show CDR1 as SGHNT and CDR2 as YENEEA. The CDR3 region is CASSLKGGTANYGYTF. The CDR3 DNA reads TGTGCCAGCAGCTTAAAGGGGGGGACGGCTAACTATGGCTACACCTTC.

This clone was detected only once. The chain links TRBV6-4 to TRBJ2-1; D may be TRBD1 (6 bases). V gave up 0 bases and J gave up 7 bases, with 7 bases separating them. The CDR3 length is 13 residues. In germline, CDR1 is MRHNA, CDR2 SNTAGT. The CDR3 DNA reads as TGTGCCAGCAGTGACTCGAGGGGGAATGAGCAGTTCTTC. It yields the protein CASSDSRGNEQFF.

The CDR3 reads CASSPRPQGSESVTEAFF. DNA for the CDR3: TGTGCCAGCTCACCCCGGCCCCAGGGGAGCGAGTCGGTCACTGAAGCTTTCTTT. The chain recombines TRBV18 with TRBJ1-1; maybe TRBD1 (6 bases). Trimming stripped 3 bases from V and 4 bases from J, with 24 bases between. This CDR3 comprises 18 residues. Germline V gene data show CDR1 as KGHSH and CDR2 as LQKENI.

This clone occurred once. J is TRBJ1-2 and V is TRBV5-1; D unclear. CDR1 SGHRS and CDR2 YFSETQ come from the germline V gene. V lost 1 base and J 1 base, leaving 17 bases between the germline ends. This CDR3 comprises 17 residues. The CDR3 region is CASSLWAGGRLNYGYTF. As DNA, the CDR3 is TGCGCCAGCAGCTTGTGGGCAGGAGGCCGCCTTAACTATGGCTACACCTTC.

The CDR3 DNA follows: TGCGCCAGCAGCGACAGGGGGGCGCGCACAGATACGCAGTATTTT. The encoded protein is CASSDRGARTDTQYF. This chain connects TRBV10-2 to TRBJ2-3; 9 bases are shared with TRBD1. Looked up from germline, CDR1 is WSHSY and CDR2 is SAAADI. After removal of 6 bases from V and 1 base from J, the junction contained 5 bases not matched to a gene. The CDR3 extends over 15 amino acids.

The genes are TRBV2 and TRBJ1-4, with a weak D call TRBD1 (5 bases). The V end lost 5 bases, the J end lost 0 bases, and 13 bases lay between the germline ends. CDR1 is SNHLY and CDR2 is FYNNEI in the germline V gene. The CDR3 length is 16 residues. As DNA, the CDR3 is TGTGCCAGCAGTAAAAACAGGCGACCAACTAATGAAAAACTGTTTTTT. Its translation: CASSKNRRPTNEKLFF.

The J gene is TRBJ2-2, the V gene TRBV10-3; perhaps TRBD1 as D (5 bases). Looked up from germline, CDR1 is ENHRY and CDR2 is SYGVKD. The CDR3 consists of 13 residues. V lost 7 bases and J lost 2, with 8 bases in between. CDR3 loop: CAITGQNTGELFF. CDR3 bases: TGTGCCATCACCGGACAAAACACCGGGGAGCTGTTTTTT.

This rearrangement joins TRBV9 to TRBJ1-3; perhaps TRBD1 as D (5 bases). The CDR3 spans 14 residues. CDR1 and CDR2 from the germline V gene are SGDLS and YYNGEE. V was trimmed by 4 bases and J by 0 bases, leaving 8 bases between them. Here the CDR3 DNA reads TGTGCCAGCAGCACTGACAGCTCTGGAAACACCATATATTTT. Amino acid sequence: CASSTDSSGNTIYF.

The chain couples TRBV7-2 to TRBJ2-7; 9 bases are shared with TRBD1. CDR1 and CDR2 (germline): SGHTA, FQGNSA. This CDR3 has 16 residues. The V and J ends lost 5 bases and 7 bases, in that order; junction bases with no gene match: 15. The CDR3 reads CASSLTPGTGQREQYF. For the CDR3, the DNA is TGTGCCAGCAGCCTTACCCCCGGGACAGGGCAACGTGAGCAGTACTTC.

CDR3 sequence: CSAGTSGSAYEQYF. The DNA of the CDR3 is TGCAGCGCCGGGACTAGCGGGAGTGCTTACGAGCAGTACTTC. The genes are TRBV29-1 and TRBJ2-7; 14 nucleotides match TRBD2. Germline CDR1 SQVTM, CDR2 ANQGSEA. This CDR3 comprises 14 residues. V shed 7 bases, J shed 4 bases, and the junction held 6 bases outside the gene matches.

The chain is built from TRBV7-2 and TRBJ1-1; D possibly corresponds to TRBD1 (6 bases). Between the trimmed V and J ends, which lost 4 bases and 7 bases, there was a span of 16 bases. The CDR3 consists of 14 residues. Germline CDR1 reads SGHTA; CDR2 reads FQGNSA. CDR3 amino acids: CASSWIRQGLEAFF. The DNA of the CDR3 is TGTGCCAGCAGCTGGATTCGGCAGGGGCTTGAAGCTTTCTTT.

This CDR3 reads CASSDRVGTGELFF. CDR3 in DNA: TGTGCCAGCAGCGACAGGGTTGGCACCGGGGAGCTGTTTTTT. V gene TRBV7-9 combines with J gene TRBJ2-2; 7 nucleotides match TRBD1. There are 14 residues in the CDR3. V dropped 5 bases and J dropped 4; count of bases not matched to a gene: 4. CDR1 and CDR2 (germline): SEHNR, FQNEAQ (reference sequence).

This chain links TRBV30 with TRBJ1-2; TRBD1 agrees at 11 bases. Unmatched junction bases numbered 12, after V lost 2 bases and J lost 1 base. The CDR3 is made up of 18 amino acids. The germline gives CDR1 GTSNPN, CDR2 SVGIG (reference sequence). The CDR3 DNA is TGTGCCTGGAGTACATACCGGACAGGGGGCGCATTTAACTATGGCTACACCTTC. This sequence encodes CAWSTYRTGGAFNYGYTF.

The CDR3 nucleotides read TGTGCCAGCAGTTTATTCGGGACACGGGGGGACCCAGATACGCAGTATTTT. This gives the protein CASSLFGTRGDPDTQYF. The chain couples TRBV28 to TRBJ2-3; maybe TRBD2 (7 bases). Germline-derived CDR1 and CDR2 are MDHEN and SYDVKM. V lost 1 base to trimming and J lost 4 bases, with 18 bases between them. This CDR3 spans 17 amino acids. Full variable domain (outside the CDR3, taken from reference TRBV28 and TRBJ2-3): DVKVTQSSRYLVKRTGEKVFLECVQDMDHENMFWYRQDPGLGLRLIYFSYDVKMKEKGDIPEGYSVSREKKERFSLILESASTNQTSMYLCASSLFGTRGDPDTQYFGPGTRLTVL.

V is TRBV5-1 and J is TRBJ2-5; weak D call: TRBD2 (5 bases). The J call may be in error: the DNA end matches TRBJ2-7 better. Germline loops: CDR1 SGHRS, CDR2 YFSETQ. The CDR3 sequence is 17 residues long. The CDR3, as DNA: TGCGCCAGCAGCTTGGGGCAGGAACACAGCGGAGTATACGAGCAGTACTTC. This gives the protein CASSLGQEHSGVYEQYF.

This clone appeared once. The genes are TRBV2 and TRBJ1-1; no definite D call. There are 16 residues in the CDR3. Germline-derived CDR1 and CDR2 are SNHLY and FYNNEI. Trimming cost V 2 bases and J 4 bases, with 17 bases left between them. The CDR3, as DNA: TGTGCCAGCAGTGAAAGGCCCCTCCGGGCGGGCACTGAAGCTTTCTTT. Its protein is CASSERPLRAGTEAFF. Together with reference TRBV2 and TRBJ1-1, the CDR3 gives the full variable domain: EPEVTQTPSHQVTQMGQEVILRCVPISNHLYFYWYRQILGQKVEFLVSFYNNEISEKSEIFDDQFSVERPDGSNFTLKIRSTKLEDSAMYFCASSERPLRAGTEAFFGQGTRLTVV.

The chain couples TRBV7-8 to TRBJ2-5, with 7 bases that match TRBD2. In germline, CDR1 is SGHVS, CDR2 FQNEAQ. V was pared by 1 base and J by 5 bases, with 1 base of the junction left unmatched. CDR3 length: 13 residues. CDR3 residues: CASSLGLAETQYF. The CDR3 bases are TGTGCCAGCAGCTTAGGACTAGCCGAGACCCAGTACTTC.

The chain has TRBV7-9 and TRBJ2-7; a weak D match, TRBD1 (7 bases). The V gene lost 2 bases and the J gene lost 3 bases, with 23 bases spanning the gap. Germline V lookup: CDR1 SEHNR, CDR2 FQNEAQ (reference sequence). The CDR3 spans 18 residues. The CDR3 nucleotides read TGTGCCAGCAGCTTAATACCCCTCCTCGTCAGGGGGGACTACGAGCAGTACTTC. Amino acids: CASSLIPLLVRGDYEQYF. Full variable domain (outside the CDR3, taken from reference TRBV7-9 and TRBJ2-7): DTGVSQNPRHKITKRGQNVTFRCDPISEHNRLYWYRQTLGQGPEFLTYFQNEAQLEKSRLLSDRFSAERPKGSFSTLEIQRTEQGDSAMYLCASSLIPLLVRGDYEQYFGPGTRLTVT.

J is TRBJ1-1 and V is TRBV2; TRBD1 matches 11 bases. CDR3 length: 16 residues. In germline, CDR1 is SNHLY, CDR2 FYNNEI. V was pared by 0 bases and J by 8 bases, with 8 bases of the junction left unmatched. The CDR3 nucleotides are TGTGCCAGCAGTGAAGCGACGGGACAGGGGGTCTTGGAAGCTTTCTTT. Translating gives CASSEATGQGVLEAFF.

This clone was detected once. The J gene is TRBJ2-2, the V gene TRBV7-3; 9 bases align to TRBD1. This CDR3 is built from 15 residues. Trimming took 5 bases from V and 4 from J; bases not matched to a gene: 5. Germline lookup yields CDR1 SGHTA and CDR2 FQGTGA. The CDR3, as DNA: TGTGCCAGCAGCCAGGGGACAGGGACCACCGGGGAGCTGTTTTTT. Amino acid sequence: CASSQGTGTTGELFF.

The chain uses TRBV7-2 and TRBJ1-1, with a weak D call TRBD1 (6 bases). The CDR3 spans 15 residues. Trimming cost V 0 bases and J 4 bases, with 12 bases left between them. CDR1 and CDR2 from the germline V gene are SGHTA and FQGNSA. The CDR3 is CASSLAVGRGTEAFF. In DNA, the CDR3 is TGTGCCAGCAGCTTAGCGGTCGGCAGGGGCACTGAAGCTTTCTTT. The full variable domain, its missing parts supplied by reference TRBV7-2 and TRBJ1-1, is GAGVSQSPSNKVTEKGKDVELRCDPISGHTALYWYRQSLGQGLEFLIYFQGNSAPDKSGLPSDRFSAERTGGSVSTLTIQRTQQEDSAVYLCASSLAVGRGTEAFFGQGTRLTVV.

This chain uses TRBV25-1 with TRBJ1-3; a weak D match, TRBD1 (5 bases). In germline, CDR1 is MGHDK, CDR2 SYGVNS. Trimming took off 11 bases at V and 7 bases at J, with 27 bases between the two ends. This CDR3 is 16 amino acids long. CDR3 coding DNA: TGTGCCCTGCCCACGGGGGGGGGAGGTTGTGGCAACACCATATATTTT. Translation gives CALPTGGGGCGNTIYF.

The V call is TRBV6-6, the J call TRBJ2-3, with 7 positions matching TRBD1. With 5 bases clipped from V and 2 bases from J, the junction kept 4 bases outside the gene matches. In germline, CDR1 is MNHNY, CDR2 SVGAGI (reference sequence). This CDR3 comprises 14 residues. CDR3 bases: TGTGCCAGCAGTCCGACAGGGAACACAGATACGCAGTATTTT. Protein sequence: CASSPTGNTDTQYF.

This sequence joins TRBV21-1 and TRBJ2-3; TRBD2, as called in the table, went unchecked against the DNA. TRBV21-1 is a known pseudogene. This CDR3 has 15 residues. The CDR3 DNA follows: TGTGCCAGCAGTCCTGACGGGAGCGACACAGATACGCAGTATTTT. It specifies CASSPDGSDTDTQYF.

Remarks on this clone: Other DNA sequences in this sample translate to the same CDR3. The CDR3 sequence is CSVVGQGGYEQYF. The CDR3 bases are TGCAGCGTCGTGGGACAGGGAGGTTACGAGCAGTACTTC. The chain joins TRBV29-1 to TRBJ2-7; 9 bases are shared with TRBD1. This CDR3 spans 13 amino acids. V was clipped by 6 bases and J by 4 bases; unmatched bases: 7. Germline V gene data show CDR1 as SQVTM and CDR2 as ANQGSEA.

V is TRBV29-1 and J is TRBJ2-3; 10 bases match TRBD2. The CDR3 length is 15 residues. The germline gives CDR1 SQVTM, CDR2 ANQGSEA. V shed 5 bases and J 0 bases; nucleotides not matched to a gene: 5. For the CDR3, the DNA is TGCAGCGTTACCTGGACTAGCGGCAGCACAGATACGCAGTATTTT. This codes for CSVTWTSGSTDTQYF.

The genes are TRBV19 and TRBJ2-1, with 11 bases lining up with TRBD1. The CDR3 length is 15 residues. Trimming cost V 5 bases and J 6 bases; bases outside gene matches: 6. CDR1 and CDR2 (germline): LNHDA, SQIVND (reference sequence). CDR3 sequence (DNA): TGTGCCAGTAGTCCAGGGACAGGGGGAGGCAATGAGCAGTTCTTC. Amino acids: CASSPGTGGGNEQFF.